This TCR beta chain derives from a study of blood T cell repertoires in COVID-19. In the study overall: The study drew acute and convalescent COVID-19 samples from the United States, Italy and Spain.

Grouping used clinical history reported by participants in a survey and questionnaire. In Cohort 3, a recovered donor had either two negative PCRs, clearance, or symptom resolution. In the study's own analysis: Reference gene primer amplification in the assay estimated nucleated cell counts. TCRdb's table, derived via immunoSEQ multiplex PCR, lists solely in-frame clones and lacks some. V and J calls and clone size are as listed in that table; D and trimming were resolved from the DNA. Of approximately 490,000 clones detected, less than 90% appear once; the ten largest clones hold under 9.5%. Trimming took off 5 bases at V and 5 bases at J, with 11 bases between the two ends. CDR1 and CDR2 from the germline V gene are SGHRS and YFSETQ. This CDR3 comprises 13 residues.

The sample comprised PBMCs or T cells enriched from blood (not recorded which). This sequence was found in a woman aged 55-70 years who had recovered from COVID-19. This sequence joins TRBV5-1 and TRBJ2-1; D not resolved. CDR3 sequence reads: CASSLDANNEQFF. DNA of the CDR3: TGCGCCAGCAGTCTAGATGCCAACAATGAGCAGTTCTTC.